This entry is about one T cell receptor (beta chain). The CDR3 sequence is 13 residues long. CDR1 and CDR2 (germline): MGHDK, SYGVNS. Losses at the gene ends were 4 bases for V and 6 bases for J; bases not matched to a gene: 6. The data were obtained in a study of CD8+ T cells in alopecia areata. It was cDNA, reverse transcribed from extracted RNA, that served as the sequencing template. Profiling relied on immunoSEQ multiplex PCR, and the TCRdb table lists in-frame clones only, not all of them. The sample consists of 34,000 or so clones, around 60% of them appearing once. The chain carries TRBV25-1 and TRBJ2-7; 7 bases line up with TRBD1. Sequenced input: NKG2D-high CD8+ T cells sorted from blood. The source of this sequence is a human donor with alopecia areata. The CDR3 sequence: CASSARDRGEQYF. The CDR3 DNA is TGTGCCAGCAGTGCCCGGGACAGAGGCGAGCAGTACTTC.